This TCR beta chain was sequenced for a study of T cell repertoires in cytomegalovirus infection. Study-wide background: Both CMV infection and a matching HLA type were indicated by public TCR beta signatures.

CDR1 is DFQATT, CDR2 SNEGSKA, per germline (reference sequence). V shed 5 bases, J shed 8 bases, and the junction held 9 bases outside the gene matches. The CDR3 extends over 14 amino acids. MiXCR, applied by TCRdb to the reads, yields one record per CDR3 protein. The sample contains about 310,000 distinct CDR3 sequences, 15% to 20% of which appear only once. The TCR comes from a human donor in good health (CMV status not recorded). Some clones in this sample may be carry-over from other donors' samples. The V gene is TRBV20-1, the J gene TRBJ1-4, with 9 positions matching TRBD1. The material sequenced was PBMCs. The CDR3: CSAERTGDVEKLFF. The CDR3 DNA sequence: TGCAGTGCTGAGAGGACAGGGGATGTCGAAAAACTGTTTTTT.